This T cell receptor (beta chain) comes out of a study of T cell responses to AZD1222 COVID-19 vaccine. Study-wide points: Unmutated variant regions reportedly attract nearly half of all spike-specific TCRs. When two AZD1222 doses had been given, Spike-specific TCR breadth and depth rose. Baseline seropositivity characterized only a handful of AZD1222 recipients.

Points on this clone: The target antigen is unknown.

Only in-frame clones appear in the TCRdb table, and some are missing; sequencing was by immunoSEQ multiplex PCR. The sample has approximately 160,000 clones, approximately 86% seen once; the top ten hold less than 3%. Germline trimming cut 0 bases from V and 6 bases from J; bases unmatched to any gene: 8. This CDR3 has 16 residues. From germline, CDR1 is LNHNV and CDR2 YYDKDF (reference sequence). This receptor was obtained from an adult in good health. Material: peripheral blood, obtained on day 0 of AZD1222 vaccination. The chain uses TRBV15 and TRBJ2-1, with 7 bases fitting TRBD2. CDR3 coding DNA: TGTGCCACCAGCAGAGACACCGGGACTATGAGCAATGAGCAGTTCTTC. Its protein is CATSRDTGTMSNEQFF.